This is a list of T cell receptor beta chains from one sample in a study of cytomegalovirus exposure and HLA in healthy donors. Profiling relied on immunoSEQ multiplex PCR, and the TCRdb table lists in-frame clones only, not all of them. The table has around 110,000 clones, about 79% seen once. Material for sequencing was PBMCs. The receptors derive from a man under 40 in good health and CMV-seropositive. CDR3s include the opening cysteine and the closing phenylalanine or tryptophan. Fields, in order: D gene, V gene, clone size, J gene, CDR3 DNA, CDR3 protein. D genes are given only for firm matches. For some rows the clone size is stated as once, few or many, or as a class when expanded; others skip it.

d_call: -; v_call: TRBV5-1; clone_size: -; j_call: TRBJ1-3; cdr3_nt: TGCGCCAGCAGCCTAGCCCCTACCCCGGATCCGACTGGAAACACCATATATTTT; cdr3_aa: CASSLAPTPDPTGNTIYF
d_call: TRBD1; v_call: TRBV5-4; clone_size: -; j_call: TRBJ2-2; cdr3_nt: TGTGCCAGCAGCTTGGCCGGGGGACAGGGTGGCGCCGGGGAGCTGTTTTTT; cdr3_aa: CASSLAGGQGGAGELFF
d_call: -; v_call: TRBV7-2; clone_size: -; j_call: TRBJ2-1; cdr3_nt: TGTGCCAGCAGCACCAATCCGGGTGGGCAGTTCTTC; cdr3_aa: CASSTNPGGQFF
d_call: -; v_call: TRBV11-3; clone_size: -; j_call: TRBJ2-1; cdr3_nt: TGTGCCAGCAGCTTAGTCGGAGGGTCAAATGAGCAGTTCTTC; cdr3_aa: CASSLVGGSNEQFF
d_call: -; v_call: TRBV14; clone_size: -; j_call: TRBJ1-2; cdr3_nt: TGTGCCAGCAGCCCTCAGGGGTCTTATGGCTACACCTTC; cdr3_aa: CASSPQGSYGYTF
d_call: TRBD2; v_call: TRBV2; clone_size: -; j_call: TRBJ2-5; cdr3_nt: TGTGCCAGCACCGAAAGTTTTCTAGCGGGGGGCGGGGAGACCCAGTACTTC; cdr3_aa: CASTESFLAGGGETQYF
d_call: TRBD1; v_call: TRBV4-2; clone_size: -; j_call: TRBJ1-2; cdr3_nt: TGTGCCAGCAGCCAAGCCCAGGGGGTTAACTATGGCTACACCTTC; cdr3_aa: CASSQAQGVNYGYTF
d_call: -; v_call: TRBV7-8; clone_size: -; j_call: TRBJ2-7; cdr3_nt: TGTGCCAGCAGCTTAACGTCCGGCTACGAGCAGTACTTC; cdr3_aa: CASSLTSGYEQYF
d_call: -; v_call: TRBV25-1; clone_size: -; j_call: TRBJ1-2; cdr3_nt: TGTGCCAGCAGTGTCCAGGGGACCATCTATGGCTACACCTTC; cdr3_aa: CASSVQGTIYGYTF
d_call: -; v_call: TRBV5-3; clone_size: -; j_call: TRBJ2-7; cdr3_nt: TGTGCCAGAAGGCAGATCAGACAGGACGACTACGAGCAGTACTTC; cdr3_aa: CARRQIRQDDYEQYF
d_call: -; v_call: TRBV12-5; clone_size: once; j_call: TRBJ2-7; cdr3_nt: TGTGCTAGTGGTTTGGTTCTGCCGGTTCGGAGTCGCGAGCAGTACTTC; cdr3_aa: CASGLVLPVRSREQYF
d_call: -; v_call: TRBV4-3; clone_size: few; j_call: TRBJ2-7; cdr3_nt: TGCGCCAGCAGCCCATTCCTGGACACTTCCTACGAGCAGTACTTC; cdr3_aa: CASSPFLDTSYEQYF
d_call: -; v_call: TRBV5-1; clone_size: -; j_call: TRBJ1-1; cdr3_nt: TGCGCCAGCAGCTTGAAGGGGACTAGTAATCGGAACACTGAAGCTTTCTTT; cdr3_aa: CASSLKGTSNRNTEAFF
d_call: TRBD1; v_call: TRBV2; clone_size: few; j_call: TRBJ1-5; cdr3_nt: TGTGCCAGCGCCGGGACAGGGAACCAGCCCCAGCATTTT; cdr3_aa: CASAGTGNQPQHF
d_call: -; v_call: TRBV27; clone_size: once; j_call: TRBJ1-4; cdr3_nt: TGTGCCAGCAGTTTATATGCGGGGCCAACTAATGAAAAACTGTTTTTT; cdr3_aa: CASSLYAGPTNEKLFF
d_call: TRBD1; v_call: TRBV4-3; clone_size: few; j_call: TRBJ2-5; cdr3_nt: TGCGCCAGCAGCCAAGGAAGGACAGGTGGGACCCAGTACTTC; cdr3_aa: CASSQGRTGGTQYF
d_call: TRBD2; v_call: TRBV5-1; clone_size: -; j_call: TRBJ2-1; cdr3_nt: TGCGCCAGCAGCTTGGGGGAGACTAGCGGTGGAGGTGAGCAGTTCTTC; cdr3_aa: CASSLGETSGGGEQFF
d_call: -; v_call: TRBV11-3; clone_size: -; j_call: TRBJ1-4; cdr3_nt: TGTGCCAGCAGCTTAGACGCAGGAGAAAAACTGTTTTTT; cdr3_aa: CASSLDAGEKLFF